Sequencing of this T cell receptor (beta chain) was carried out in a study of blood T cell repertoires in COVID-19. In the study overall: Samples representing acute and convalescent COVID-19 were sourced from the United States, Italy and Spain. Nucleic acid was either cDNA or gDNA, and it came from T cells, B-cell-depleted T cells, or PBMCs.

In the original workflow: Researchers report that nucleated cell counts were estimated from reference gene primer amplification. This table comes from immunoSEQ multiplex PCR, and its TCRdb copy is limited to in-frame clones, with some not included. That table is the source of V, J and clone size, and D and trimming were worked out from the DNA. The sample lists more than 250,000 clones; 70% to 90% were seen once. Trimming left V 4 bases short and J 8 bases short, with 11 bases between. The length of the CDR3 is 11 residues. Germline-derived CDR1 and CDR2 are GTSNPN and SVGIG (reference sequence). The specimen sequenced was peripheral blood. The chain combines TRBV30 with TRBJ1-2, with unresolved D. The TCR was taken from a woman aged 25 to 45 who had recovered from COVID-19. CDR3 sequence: CAWIQGGGYTF. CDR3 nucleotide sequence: TGTGCCTGGATTCAAGGCGGGGGCTACACCTTC.